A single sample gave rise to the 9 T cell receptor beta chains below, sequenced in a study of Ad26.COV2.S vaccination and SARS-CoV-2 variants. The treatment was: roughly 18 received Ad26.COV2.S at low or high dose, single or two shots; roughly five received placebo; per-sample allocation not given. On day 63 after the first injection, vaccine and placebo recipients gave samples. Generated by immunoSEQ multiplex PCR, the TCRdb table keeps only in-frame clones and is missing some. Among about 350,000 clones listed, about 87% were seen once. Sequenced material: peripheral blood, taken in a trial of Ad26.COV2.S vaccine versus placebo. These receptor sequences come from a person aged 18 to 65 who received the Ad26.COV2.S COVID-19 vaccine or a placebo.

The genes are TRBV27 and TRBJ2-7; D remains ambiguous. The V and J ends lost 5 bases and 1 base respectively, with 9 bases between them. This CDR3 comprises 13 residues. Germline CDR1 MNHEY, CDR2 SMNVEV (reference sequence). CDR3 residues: CASSRGRSYEQYF. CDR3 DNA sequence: TGTGCCAGCAGTCGAGGACGGTCCTACGAGCAGTACTTC.

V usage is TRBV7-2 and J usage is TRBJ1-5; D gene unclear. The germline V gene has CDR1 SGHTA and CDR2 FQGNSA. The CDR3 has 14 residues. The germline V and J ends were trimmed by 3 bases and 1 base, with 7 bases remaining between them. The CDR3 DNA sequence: TGTGCCAGCAGCTTCGCCGGGAGCAATCAGCCCCAGCATTTT. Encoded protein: CASSFAGSNQPQHF.

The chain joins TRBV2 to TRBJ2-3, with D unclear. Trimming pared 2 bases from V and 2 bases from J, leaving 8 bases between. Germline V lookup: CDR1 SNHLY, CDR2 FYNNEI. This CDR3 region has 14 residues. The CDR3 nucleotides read TGTGCCAGCAGTGAATTTGGTCCCACAGATACGCAGTATTTT. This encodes CASSEFGPTDTQYF.

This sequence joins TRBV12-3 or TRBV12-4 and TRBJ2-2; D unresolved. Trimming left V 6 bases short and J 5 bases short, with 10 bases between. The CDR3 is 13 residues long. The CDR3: CASRTRETGELFF. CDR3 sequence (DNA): TGTGCCAGCAGAACGAGAGAAACCGGGGAGCTGTTTTTT.

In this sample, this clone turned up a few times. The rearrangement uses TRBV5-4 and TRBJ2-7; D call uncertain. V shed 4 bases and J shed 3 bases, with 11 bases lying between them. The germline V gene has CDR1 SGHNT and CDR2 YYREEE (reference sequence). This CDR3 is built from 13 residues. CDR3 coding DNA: TGTGCCAGCAGCCTCGACGGAGACTACGAGCAGTACTTC. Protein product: CASSLDGDYEQYF.

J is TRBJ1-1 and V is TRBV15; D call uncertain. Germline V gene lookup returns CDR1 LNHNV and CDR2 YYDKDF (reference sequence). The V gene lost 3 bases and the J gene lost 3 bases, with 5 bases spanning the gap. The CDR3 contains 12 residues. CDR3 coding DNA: TGTGCCACCAGCAGCAGAGACACTGAAGCTTTCTTT. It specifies CATSSRDTEAFF.

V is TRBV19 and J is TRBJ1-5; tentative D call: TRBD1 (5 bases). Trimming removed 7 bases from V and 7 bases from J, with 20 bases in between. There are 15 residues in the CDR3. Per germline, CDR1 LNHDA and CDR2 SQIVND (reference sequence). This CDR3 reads CASTPMGETGQPQHF. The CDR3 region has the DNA TGTGCCAGTACCCCCATGGGGGAGACGGGACAGCCCCAGCATTTT.

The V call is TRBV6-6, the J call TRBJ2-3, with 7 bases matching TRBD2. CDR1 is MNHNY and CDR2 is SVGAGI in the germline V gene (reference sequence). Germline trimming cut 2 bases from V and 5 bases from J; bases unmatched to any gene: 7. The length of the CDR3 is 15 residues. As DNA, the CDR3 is TGTGCCAGCAGTTACGGGGGGGTGTGGGAAGATACGCAGTATTTT. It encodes CASSYGGVWEDTQYF.

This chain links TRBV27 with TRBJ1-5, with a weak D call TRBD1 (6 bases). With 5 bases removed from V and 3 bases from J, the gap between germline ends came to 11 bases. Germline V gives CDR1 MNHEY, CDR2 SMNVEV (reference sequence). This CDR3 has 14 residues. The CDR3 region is CASSLQGSNQPQHF. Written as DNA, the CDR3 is TGTGCCAGCAGTCTACAGGGTTCCAATCAGCCCCAGCATTTT.